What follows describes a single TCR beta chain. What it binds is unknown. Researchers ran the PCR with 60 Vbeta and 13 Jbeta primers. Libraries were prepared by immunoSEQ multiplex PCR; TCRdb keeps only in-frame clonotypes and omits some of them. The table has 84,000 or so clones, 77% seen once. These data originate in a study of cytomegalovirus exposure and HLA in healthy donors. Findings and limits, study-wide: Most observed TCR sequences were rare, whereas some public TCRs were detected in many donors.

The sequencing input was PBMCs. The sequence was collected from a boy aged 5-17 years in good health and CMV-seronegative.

The CDR3 spells CASSVYGGTLYNEQFF. The CDR3 nucleotides read TGTGCCAGCAGCGTCTACGGGGGTACATTATACAATGAGCAGTTCTTC. V and J are TRBV2 and TRBJ2-1; TRBD2 might be the D (6 bases). V lost 6 bases and J lost 4, with 19 bases in between. CDR1 and CDR2 (germline): SNHLY, FYNNEI. The CDR3 totals 16 residues.